This T cell receptor (beta chain) was observed in a study of neurological immune-mediated disorders (dated by TCRdb to between 2018 and 2021). Turning to the overall study: The study compared peripheral blood TCR-beta repertoires of HTLV-I-associated myelopathy (HAM/TSP) patients, multiple sclerosis patients and healthy controls using UMI-based sequencing. Alongside PBMC samples, the set of more than 80 TCR-beta libraries contained longitudinal samples, technical triplicates, and paired CD4+ and CD8+ T-cell subsets that had been sorted. Longitudinal HAM/TSP and healthy donors were sampled at 3 time-points each (roughly 3-45 month intervals). The cohort was made up of 68 subjects, consisting of about 14 HAM/TSP patients, roughly 35 multiple sclerosis patients and about 20 healthy controls.

V and J are trimmed by 0 bases and 5 bases, and the gene matches miss 7 bases of the junction. The CDR3 covers 16 residues, taking in both the cysteine and the phenylalanine. This entry keeps only the CDR3 DNA: 48 bases, framed from base 1. According to the germline V gene (reference sequence), CDR1 reads DFQATT and CDR2 reads SNEGSKA. The study at large found these results: TCR clonal expansion was greatest in HAM/TSP patients and smallest in MS patients, who ranked below even healthy controls. Expanded clones from different subjects shared no identical CDR3 amino acid sequences, which suggests that TCR-beta repertoires were private in all groups.

Per the publication, the time point label means: longitudinal time-point 3. For the unsorted PBMC libraries, 2 million PBMCs were stored in RNAlater at -80 degrees C until RNA extraction and were used to generate the libraries. PBMCs were separated from peripheral blood using Ficoll-Hypaque density gradient centrifugation and then cryopreserved in liquid nitrogen. Ten or more counts support this clonotype. Its target antigen remains unknown. Per-base qualities were not stored, and no clone one base away is much larger. To synthesize cDNA, template-switch 5'RACE was performed with a primer carrying a 10-nucleotide random unique molecular identifier so that each TCR transcript was tagged. Every sequencing run yielded over 190 million TCR-beta sequences covering 15-18 subjects. The RNeasy kit was used to extract total RNA. The KAPA Real-time Library Amplification kit was used to amplify TCR-beta VDJ regions with primers targeting the TCR constant region and the 5'RACE anchor. Sample indexes and Illumina adaptors were added in a first PCR, and a second PCR then increased library yield. The roughly 650 bp TCR product was size-selected on a 2% E-gel SizeSelection system after Ampure bead purification. Library quality was checked on a Bioanalyzer, concentration was measured with Qubit, and libraries were quantified with the Kapa Library Quantification kit before pooling. Libraries were sequenced paired-end 2 x 150 bp on an Illumina HiSeq 2500. To increase sequence diversity, about 24-32% phiX was spiked into each library pool. Concerning the study's data processing: The quality-filtered reads were processed with the UMI-based MiGEC pipeline, whose error correction step removed more than 80% of the raw TCR sequences. VDJ genes were aligned to IMGT germline references, and each clonotype was defined by a unique CDR3 amino acid sequence together with V-J genes. Clonal expansion, Shannon diversity, and CDR3 relatedness (CalcPairwiseDistances, ClusterSamples) were evaluated with VDJtools, and phylogenetic trees were built with CLCbio workbench. Expanded clones were defined as having at least 8 unique UMIs, based on coefficient-of-variation modelling across technical triplicates. TCRdb cleaned the public reads at Q25 with fastp, built clones with MiXCR and kept in-frame beta chains. Rows are combined by CDR3 protein, so each entry shows the most common genes and DNA. TCRdb's processing, not the authors' own work, is the source of the V and J calls. Present in this sample are roughly 100,000 distinct CDR3 sequences, 10% to 14% of which were seen just once. Jointly, the top ten make up approximately 3.3% of the sample.

The chain couples TRBV20-1 to TRBJ1-4; TRBD1 fits 9 bases in the junction. The origin of this receptor is a female donor with HTLV-1-associated myelopathy (HAM/TSP). Sequencing was done on a sample of PBMCs. The DNA sequence is TGCAGTGCTAGAGATCTGTCAGGGACAGGGAATGAAAAACTGTTTTTT. This codes for CSARDLSGTGNEKLFF.